This TCR beta chain was identified during a study of blood T cell repertoires in COVID-19. On the study more broadly: The analysed material was cDNA or gDNA that came from T cells, B-cell-depleted T cells, or PBMCs.

The CDR3 is 12 amino acids. The V end lost 1 base, the J end lost 11 bases, and 11 bases lay between the germline ends. Libraries were prepared by immunoSEQ multiplex PCR; TCRdb keeps only in-frame clonotypes and omits some of them. The sample includes approximately 300,000 clones, approximately 81% seen only once; the top ten take under 2%. The sequence derives from a woman younger than 45 who had been exposed to COVID-19. The source material was PBMCs or T cells enriched from blood (not recorded which). The chain links TRBV12-3 or TRBV12-4 to TRBJ1-1, with a possible D match to TRBD1 (5 bases). The DNA of the CDR3 is TGTGCCAGCAGTTTAGGGGGCCGCGCGGCTTTCTTT. Translated, it gives CASSLGGRAAFF.